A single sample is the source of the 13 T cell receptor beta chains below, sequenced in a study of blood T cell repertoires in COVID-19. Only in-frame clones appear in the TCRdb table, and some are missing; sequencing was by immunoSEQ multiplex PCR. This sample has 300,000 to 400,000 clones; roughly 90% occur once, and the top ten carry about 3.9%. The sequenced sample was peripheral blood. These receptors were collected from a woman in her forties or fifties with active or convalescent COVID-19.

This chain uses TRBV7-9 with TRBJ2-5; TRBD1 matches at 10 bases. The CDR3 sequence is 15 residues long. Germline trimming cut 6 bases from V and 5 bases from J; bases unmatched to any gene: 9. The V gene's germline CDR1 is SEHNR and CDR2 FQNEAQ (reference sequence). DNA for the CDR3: TGTGCCAGCAGTACCGGGACAGGGGAAGTGGAGACCCAGTACTTC. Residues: CASSTGTGEVETQYF.

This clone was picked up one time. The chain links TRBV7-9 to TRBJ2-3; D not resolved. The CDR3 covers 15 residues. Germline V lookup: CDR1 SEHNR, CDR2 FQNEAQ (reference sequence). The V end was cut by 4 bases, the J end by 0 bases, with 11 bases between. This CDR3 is CASSSAKSSTDTQYF. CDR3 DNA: TGTGCCAGCAGCTCCGCGAAGTCTAGCACAGATACGCAGTATTTT. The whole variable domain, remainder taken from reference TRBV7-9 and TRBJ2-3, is DTGVSQNPRHKITKRGQNVTFRCDPISEHNRLYWYRQTLGQGPEFLTYFQNEAQLEKSRLLSDRFSAERPKGSFSTLEIQRTEQGDSAMYLCASSSAKSSTDTQYFGPGTRLTVL.

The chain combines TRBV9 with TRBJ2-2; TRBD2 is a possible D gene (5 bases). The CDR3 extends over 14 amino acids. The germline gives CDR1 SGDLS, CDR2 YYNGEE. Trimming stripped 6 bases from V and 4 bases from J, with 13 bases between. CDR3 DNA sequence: TGTGCCAGCAACGGGAAATCGGGCACCGGGGAGCTGTTTTTT. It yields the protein CASNGKSGTGELFF.

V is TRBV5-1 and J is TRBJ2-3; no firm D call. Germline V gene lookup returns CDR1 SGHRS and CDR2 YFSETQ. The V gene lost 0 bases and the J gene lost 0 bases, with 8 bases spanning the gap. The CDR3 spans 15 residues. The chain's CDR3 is CASSLGRFSTDTQYF. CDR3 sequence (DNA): TGCGCCAGCAGCTTGGGTCGTTTCAGCACAGATACGCAGTATTTT.

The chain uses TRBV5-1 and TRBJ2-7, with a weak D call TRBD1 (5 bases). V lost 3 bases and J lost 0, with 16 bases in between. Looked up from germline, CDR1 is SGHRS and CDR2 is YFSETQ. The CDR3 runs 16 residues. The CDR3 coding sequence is TGCGCCAGCAGCTCCAGGGCTGGGGTCGGCTCCTACGAGCAGTACTTC. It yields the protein CASSSRAGVGSYEQYF.

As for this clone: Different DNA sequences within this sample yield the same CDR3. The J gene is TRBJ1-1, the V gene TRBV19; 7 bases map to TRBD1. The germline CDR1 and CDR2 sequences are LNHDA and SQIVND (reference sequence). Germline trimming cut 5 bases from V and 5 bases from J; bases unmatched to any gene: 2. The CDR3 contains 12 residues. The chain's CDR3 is CASSLRGTEAFF. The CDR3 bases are TGTGCCAGTAGTCTCAGGGGGACTGAAGCTTTCTTT. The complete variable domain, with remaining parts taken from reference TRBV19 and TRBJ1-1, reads DGGITQSPKYLFRKEGQNVTLSCEQNLNHDAMYWYRQDPGQGLRLIYYSQIVNDFQKGDIAEGYSVSREKKESFPLTVTSAQKNPTAFYLCASSLRGTEAFFGQGTRLTVV.

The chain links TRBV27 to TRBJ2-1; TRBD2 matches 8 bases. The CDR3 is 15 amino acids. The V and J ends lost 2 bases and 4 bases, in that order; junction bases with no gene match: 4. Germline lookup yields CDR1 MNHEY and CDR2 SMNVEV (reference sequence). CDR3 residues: CASSLGLAGYNEQFF. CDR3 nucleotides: TGTGCCAGCAGTTTAGGGCTAGCGGGTTACAATGAGCAGTTCTTC.

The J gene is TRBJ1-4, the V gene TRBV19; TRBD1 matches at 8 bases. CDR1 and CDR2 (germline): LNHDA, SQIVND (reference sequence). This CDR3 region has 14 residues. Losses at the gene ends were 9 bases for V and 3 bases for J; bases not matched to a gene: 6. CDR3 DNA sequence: TGTGCCAGCACCGACAGGGGAGCTAATGAAAAACTGTTTTTT. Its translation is CASTDRGANEKLFF. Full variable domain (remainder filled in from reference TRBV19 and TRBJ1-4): DGGITQSPKYLFRKEGQNVTLSCEQNLNHDAMYWYRQDPGQGLRLIYYSQIVNDFQKGDIAEGYSVSREKKESFPLTVTSAQKNPTAFYLCASTDRGANEKLFFGSGTQLSVL.

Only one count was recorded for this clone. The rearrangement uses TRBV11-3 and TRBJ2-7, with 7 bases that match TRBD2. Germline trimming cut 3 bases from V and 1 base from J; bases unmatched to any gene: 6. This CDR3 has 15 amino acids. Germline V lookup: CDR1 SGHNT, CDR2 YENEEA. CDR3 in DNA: TGTGCCAGCAGCTTGGGAGGGCCGGGTTCCTACGAGCAGTACTTC. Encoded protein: CASSLGGPGSYEQYF. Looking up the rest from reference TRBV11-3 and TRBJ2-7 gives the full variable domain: EAGVVQSPRYKIIEKKQPVAFWCNPISGHNTLYWYLQNLGQGPELLIRYENEEAVDDSQLPKDRFSAERLKGVDSTLKIQPAELGDSAVYLCASSLGGPGSYEQYFGPGTRLTVT.

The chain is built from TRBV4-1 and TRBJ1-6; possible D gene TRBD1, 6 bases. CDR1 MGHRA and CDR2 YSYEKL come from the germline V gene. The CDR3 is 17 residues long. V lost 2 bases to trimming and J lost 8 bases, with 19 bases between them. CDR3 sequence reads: CASSQIRNWGRDSPLHF. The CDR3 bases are TGCGCCAGCAGCCAAATAAGAAACTGGGGGCGTGATTCACCCCTCCACTTT.

The CDR3 reads CASSVGQGAEAFF. The DNA for the CDR3 is TGTGCCAGCAGCGTCGGACAGGGCGCTGAAGCTTTCTTT. V and J are TRBV7-3 and TRBJ1-1; TRBD1 aligns across 8 bases. In germline, CDR1 is SGHTA, CDR2 FQGTGA. The J segment lost 6 bases and the V segment lost 5 bases, leaving 5 bases of the junction unmatched. The CDR3 has 13 amino acids.

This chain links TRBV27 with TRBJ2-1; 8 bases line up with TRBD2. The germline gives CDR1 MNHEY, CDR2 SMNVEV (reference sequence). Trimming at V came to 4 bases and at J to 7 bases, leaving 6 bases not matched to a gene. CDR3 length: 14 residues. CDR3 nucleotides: TGTGCCAGCAGTTGGGGACTAGACGTGAATGAGCAGTTCTTC. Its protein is CASSWGLDVNEQFF.

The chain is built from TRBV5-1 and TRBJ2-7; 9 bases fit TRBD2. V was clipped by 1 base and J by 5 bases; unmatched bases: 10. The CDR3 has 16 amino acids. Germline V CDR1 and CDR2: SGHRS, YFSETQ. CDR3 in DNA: TGCGCCAGCAGCTTGACCGGGACTAGCAATAGCGACGAGCAGTACTTC. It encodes CASSLTGTSNSDEQYF. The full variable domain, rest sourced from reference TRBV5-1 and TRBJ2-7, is KAGVTQTPRYLIKTRGQQVTLSCSPISGHRSVSWYQQTPGQGLQFLFEYFSETQRNKGNFPGRFSGRQFSNSRSEMNVSTLELGDSALYLCASSLTGTSNSDEQYFGPGTRLTVT.